The T cell receptor (beta chain) described here comes from a study of T cells after yellow fever vaccination (dated by TCRdb to between 2018 and 2021). Turning to the overall study: The SMART-Seq v4 Ultra Low Input RNA kit was used to prepare libraries from fractions with low cell numbers. To follow T-cell clones before and after primary and booster YFV17D yellow fever vaccination, bulk TCR alpha and beta repertoires were sequenced over time. The cohort comprised two healthy male donors, one aged 18 to 30 and one aged 30 to 40 years. Blood was drawn at multiple timepoints before and after primary and secondary immunization, with bulk PBMC replicates and cell subsets isolated. General study outcomes and caveats: Because the study included only a couple of donors, the extent to which the findings can be generalized is limited. Compared with the primary T-cell response, the secondary T-cell response was faster but weaker, reaching its peak on day 5 rather than on day 15. Computational filtering was required because FACS-sorted repertoires could contain abundant contaminating clonotypes from the bulk population. Most clones expanded after primary vaccination (approximately 97% of CD4 and 88% of CD8) were re-detected after the booster, suggesting that broad memory maintenance occurred. A small fraction of clonotypes showed up in both the CD4 and CD8 compartments, probably as a result of convergent recombination.

This sample's treatment or condition label indicates: live attenuated yellow fever vaccine strain. PBMCs were isolated from peripheral blood using a standard Ficoll-Paque protocol. CD4 and CD8 T-cell fractions were isolated with Dynabeads CD4 and CD8 positive selection kits. TriZol was used to extract RNA from bulk PBMCs, CD4 and CD8 fractions, and dextramer-positive and dextramer-negative fractions. This clonotype has just a few counts. No cognate antigen has been identified for it. Base qualities were left out, and no much larger clone turns up one base away. The cysteine opens and the phenylalanine closes a CDR3 of 13 amino acids. Just the 39-base CDR3 DNA is kept, in frame starting at base 1. The V end loses 4 bases and the J end loses 5 bases, and a stretch of 12 bases separates them. CDR1 and CDR2 are drawn from the germline V gene (reference sequence): SEHNR, FQNEAQ. TCR cDNA was synthesized by 5'RACE template switching, through which a universal primer site and unique molecular identifiers were introduced. Priming of cDNA synthesis was performed from both the TCR alpha and TCR beta constant segments. Library amplification involved two PCR steps, and the second step added sample barcodes and sequencing adapters. Sequencing of libraries was performed on Illumina HiSeq 2500 (2x100 bp) or NovaSeq (2x150 bp). As for the authors' bioinformatics: MIGEC handled demultiplexing of reads and collapsing into UMI consensus sequences, while MiXCR performed V(D)J alignment. Using edgeR on replicate PBMC samples, clonotypes were called vaccine-responding if FDR was below 0.01 and the log2 fold change was above 5 up to day 15. Bulk clonotypes were assigned CD4 or CD8 identity according to which sequenced CD4 or CD8 repertoire held them at higher abundance. TCRdb trimmed the raw reads at Q25, called clones with MiXCR and kept productive beta chains. Rows are combined by CDR3 protein, so each entry shows the most common genes and DNA. Here the V and J calls rest on TCRdb's processing, not on the authors' analysis. The sample has roughly 260,000 distinct CDR3 sequences on record, over 10% of them singletons. The biggest ten clones account for about 0.54% of the sample.

Source: CD4+ T cells sorted from PBMCs, taken 45 days after the yellow fever booster vaccination. Here the chain combines TRBV7-9 and TRBJ2-7, with TRBD1 perhaps the D gene, on 6 matching bases. The origin of this receptor is a man aged 30-40 years who received the YFV17D yellow fever vaccine. The CDR3 region has the sequence CASSSTTGHEQYF. The nucleotides read TGTGCCAGCAGCTCTACCACAGGGCACGAGCAGTACTTC.